This TCR beta chain was recorded in a study of blood T cell repertoires in COVID-19. Study-wide background: Donors in the United States, Italy and Spain gave samples during acute or convalescent COVID-19.

Looked up from germline, CDR1 is GTSNPN and CDR2 is SVGIG (reference sequence). V lost 2 bases and J lost 0, with 7 bases in between. This CDR3 comprises 13 residues. TCRdb keeps only in-frame clones here, not all; method: immunoSEQ multiplex PCR. Of 100,000 to 150,000 clones listed, around 83% were seen once; the top ten hold about 17%. This clone has just one count. This CDR3 is also generated by other DNA sequences in the sample. The rearrangement joins TRBV30 to TRBJ1-1; D may be TRBD1 (5 bases). The clonotype originates from a woman aged 45-59 years with acute or convalescent COVID-19. Sequenced input: peripheral blood. The CDR3 nucleotides are TGTGCCTGGAGTCGGGGGATGAACACTGAAGCTTTCTTT. It encodes CAWSRGMNTEAFF. Variable domain in full (rest from reference TRBV30 and TRBJ1-1): SQTIHQWPATLVQPVGSPLSLECTVEGTSNPNLYWYRQAAGRGLQLLFYSVGIGQISSEVPQNLSASRPQDRQFILSSKKLLLSDSGFYLCAWSRGMNTEAFFGQGTRLTVV.